This T cell receptor beta chain was identified during a study of shared clonotypes between healthy human individuals. The method was immunoSEQ multiplex PCR; TCRdb's version includes in-frame clones alone and lacks a portion of them. Of 2 million to 2.5 million clones in the sample, over 90% are singletons; the top ten hold 0.3% to 0.4%. The length of the CDR3 is 15 residues. Germline V gene sequence: CDR1 SGHRS, CDR2 YFSETQ. V was cut by 0 bases and J by 3 bases, with 12 bases left in between. As to this clone: Distinct nucleotide sequences in the sample also encode this CDR3.

V usage is TRBV5-1 and J usage is TRBJ1-2; D is possibly TRBD1 (5 bases). The sequence derives from a man younger than 30 in good health. Some clones in this sample may be carry-over from other donors' samples. The sample consisted of naive CD4+ T cells from PBMCs. Described subset: CD45RA+ positively selected. CDR3 region: CASSLAAGLDYGYTF. CDR3 coding DNA: TGCGCCAGCAGCTTGGCCGCGGGGCTGGACTATGGCTACACCTTC.